What follows describes a single TCR gamma chain. The protein TCRdb lists belongs to a much larger clone and differs from this DNA's translation at residue 13, which points to a read error; the protein shown is made from the DNA. This record comes from a study of γδ T cells in repeated Plasmodium falciparum infection. Turning to the study itself: Timepoints: baseline, immediately before selected infections, and 21 days after every infection.

This CDR3 spans 15 amino acids. The germline gives CDR1 GITISATS, CDR2 ISYDGTV (reference sequence). Vgamma9/Vdelta2+ and Vdelta2-negative gammadelta T cells were flow-sorted from PBMC for bulk sequencing. TCRdb re-analyzed the multiplex PCR reads via CATT. The profile shows 5,000 to 6,500 gamma-chain clones, roughly 3.5% of them singletons. TRGV9 is the V gene, and the J gene was not called. This clonotype was obtained from a pool of human donors (malaria-infected and uninfected, not separated). Sequenced material: gamma-delta T cells from blood. The CDR3 region has the DNA TGTGCCTTGTGGAAGCGTGAGTTGGGCAAAAAAATCAGGGTATTT. Translating it yields CALWKRELGKKIRVF.